This TCR beta chain was profiled in a study of identical twins. Findings and caveats of the study: Weaker excess twin sharing was seen among beta out-of-frame sequences. In cord blood, abundant beta clonotypes had fewer insertions; memory showed no trend. Invariant T cells like MAIT and iNKT could partly confound the zero-insertion analyses.

The ends lost 4 bases at V and 12 bases at J; junction bases unmatched: 18. This CDR3 comprises 18 residues. Germline V gene lookup returns CDR1 MGHRA and CDR2 YSYEKL. TCRdb redid the calling of the 5' RACE reads with MiXCR, one entry per CDR3 protein. The data show about 1.7 million distinct CDR3 sequences, about 32% seen once. Of note for this clonotype: The antigen is unknown.

V and J are TRBV4-1 and TRBJ2-3; 14 bases line up with TRBD2. The receptor was derived from a newborn girl in good health. The specimen was cord blood. The CDR3 region has the DNA TGCGCCAGCAGCCCGAACCCGGGACTAGCGGGGGCTGGGGTACTACAGTATTTT. It codes for CASSPNPGLAGAGVLQYF.